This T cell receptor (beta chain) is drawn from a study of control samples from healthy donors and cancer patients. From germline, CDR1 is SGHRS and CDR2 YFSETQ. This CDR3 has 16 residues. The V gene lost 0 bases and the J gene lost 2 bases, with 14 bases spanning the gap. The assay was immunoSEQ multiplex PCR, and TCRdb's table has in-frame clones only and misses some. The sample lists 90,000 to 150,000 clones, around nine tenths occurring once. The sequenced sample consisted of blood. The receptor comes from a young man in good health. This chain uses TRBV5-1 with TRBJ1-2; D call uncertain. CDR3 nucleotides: TGCGCCAGCAGCTTGGGGGGTCTAGGGTCAAACTATGGCTACACCTTC. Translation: CASSLGGLGSNYGYTF.